This paragraph reports one T cell receptor beta chain. Its specificity is not known. Germline V gene data show CDR1 as SGHTA and CDR2 as FQGNSA. CDR3 size: 14 residues. With 1 base removed from V and 1 base from J, the gap between germline ends came to 7 bases. TCR alpha and TCR beta cDNA libraries with sample barcodes and UMIs came from 5'RACE using constant-segment primers. TCRdb re-analysed the 5' RACE reads in MiXCR, keeping a single row per CDR3 protein. Of 550,000 to 700,000 distinct CDR3 sequences detected, about a sixth appear once; the ten largest clones hold 12%. The data were taken from a study of T-cell memory formation after mild COVID-19. Whole-study context: In these data, TCR clusters were largely donor specific. Findings and caveats of the study: Contracting CD4+ clones lay largely in CM and EM, with CD8+ ones residing in EMRA. That cross-reactive memory joined was suggested by some responding clones appearing in pre-infection memory.

This chain connects TRBV7-2 to TRBJ1-1; no firm D call. The sequence came from an adult woman who had mild COVID-19 (a few samples of this study predate the infection). Cell type and time point are not known. Sequencing was carried out using PBMCs or a T cell subset sorted from them (not recorded which). CDR3 coding DNA: TGTGCCAGCAGCTTAGGACGGGCGAACACTGAAGCTTTCTTT. It codes for CASSLGRANTEAFF. The variable domain in full, with the rest retrieved from reference TRBV7-2 and TRBJ1-1, is GAGVSQSPSNKVTEKGKDVELRCDPISGHTALYWYRQSLGQGLEFLIYFQGNSAPDKSGLPSDRFSAERTGGSVSTLTIQRTQQEDSAVYLCASSLGRANTEAFFGQGTRLTVV.